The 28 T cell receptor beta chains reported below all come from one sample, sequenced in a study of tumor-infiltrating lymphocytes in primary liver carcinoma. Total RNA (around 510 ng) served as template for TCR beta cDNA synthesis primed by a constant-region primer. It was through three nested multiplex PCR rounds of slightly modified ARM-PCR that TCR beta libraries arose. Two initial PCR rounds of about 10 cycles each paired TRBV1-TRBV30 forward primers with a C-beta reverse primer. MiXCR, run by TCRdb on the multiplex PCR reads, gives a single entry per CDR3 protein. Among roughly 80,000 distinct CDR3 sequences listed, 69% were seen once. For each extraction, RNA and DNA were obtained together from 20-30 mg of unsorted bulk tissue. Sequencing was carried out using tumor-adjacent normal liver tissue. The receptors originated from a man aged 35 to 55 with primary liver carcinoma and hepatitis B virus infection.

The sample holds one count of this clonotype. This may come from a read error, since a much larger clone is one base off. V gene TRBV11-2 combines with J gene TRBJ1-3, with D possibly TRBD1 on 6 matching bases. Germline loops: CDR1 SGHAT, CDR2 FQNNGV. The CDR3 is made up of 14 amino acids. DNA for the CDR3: TGTGCCAGCAGCCCCTCGACAGGAGGAAGCACCATATATTTT. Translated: CASSPSTGGSTIYF.

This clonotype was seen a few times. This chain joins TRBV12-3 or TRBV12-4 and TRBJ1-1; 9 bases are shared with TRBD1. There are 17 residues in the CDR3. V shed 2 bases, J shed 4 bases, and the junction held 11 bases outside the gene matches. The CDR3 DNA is TGTGCCAGCAGTTTAATACCGGGACAGGGTAGCGGCACTGAAGCTTTCTTT. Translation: CASSLIPGQGSGTEAFF.

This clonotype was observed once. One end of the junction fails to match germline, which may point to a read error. CDR3 protein: CSVRTGFTGELFF. CDR3 bases: TGCAGCGTACGGACAGGATTCACCGGGGAGCTGTTTTTC. This sequence joins TRBV29-1 and TRBJ2-2, with TRBD1 matching 7 bases. The CDR3 sequence is 13 residues long. Germline CDR1 is SQVTM and CDR2 is ANQGSEA.

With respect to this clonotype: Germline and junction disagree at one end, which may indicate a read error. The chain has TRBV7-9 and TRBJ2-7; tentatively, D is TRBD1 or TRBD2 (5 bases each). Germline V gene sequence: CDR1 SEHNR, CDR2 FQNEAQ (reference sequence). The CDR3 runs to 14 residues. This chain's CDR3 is CASSLGGSLEGRYF. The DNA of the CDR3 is TGTGCCAGCAGCTTAGGGGGGTCCCTTGAGGGGCGGTATTTC.

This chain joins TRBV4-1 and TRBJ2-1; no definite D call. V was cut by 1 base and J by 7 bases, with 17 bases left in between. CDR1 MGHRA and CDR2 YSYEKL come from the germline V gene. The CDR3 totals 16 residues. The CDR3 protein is CASSQGSTAWANEQFF. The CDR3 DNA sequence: TGCGCCAGCAGCCAAGGTAGCACCGCATGGGCTAATGAGCAGTTCTTC.

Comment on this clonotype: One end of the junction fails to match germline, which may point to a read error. CDR3 in DNA: TGTACCACCAGTATCGGGACAGGGGTCACCGGGGATCTGTTTTTT. Amino acids: CTTSIGTGVTGDLFF. The chain employs TRBV5-6 and TRBJ2-2, with TRBD1 identical over 10 bases. Germline CDR1 and CDR2: SGHDT and YYEEEE. The CDR3 consists of 15 residues.

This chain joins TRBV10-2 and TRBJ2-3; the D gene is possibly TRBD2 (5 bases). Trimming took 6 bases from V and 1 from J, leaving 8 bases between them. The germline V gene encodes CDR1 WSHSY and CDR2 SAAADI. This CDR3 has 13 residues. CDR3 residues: CASRRVGTDTQYF. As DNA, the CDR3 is TGCGCCAGCAGGCGGGTTGGCACAGATACGCAGTATTTT.

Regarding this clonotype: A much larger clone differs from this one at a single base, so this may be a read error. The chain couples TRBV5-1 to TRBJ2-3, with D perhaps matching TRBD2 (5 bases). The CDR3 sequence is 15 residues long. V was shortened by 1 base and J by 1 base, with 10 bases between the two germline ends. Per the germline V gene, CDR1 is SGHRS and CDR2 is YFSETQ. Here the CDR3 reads CASSLIARGTDTQYF. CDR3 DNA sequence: TGCGCCAGCAGCTTGATAGCGAGAGGCACAGATACGCAGTATTTT.

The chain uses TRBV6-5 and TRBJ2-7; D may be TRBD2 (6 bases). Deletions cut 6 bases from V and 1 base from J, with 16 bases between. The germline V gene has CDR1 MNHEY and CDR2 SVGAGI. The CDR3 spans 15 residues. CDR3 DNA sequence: TGTGCCAGCAGACCTAGGGACGGGAGTTCCTACGAGCAGTACTTC. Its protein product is CASRPRDGSSYEQYF.

The CDR3 DNA reads TGTGCCAGCAACCAGGATGGGGCAGGGTTAAGCAATCAGCCCCAGCATTTT. Its protein is CASNQDGAGLSNQPQHF. The chain links TRBV4-2 to TRBJ1-5; D might be TRBD1 (5 bases). V was cut by 7 bases and J by 1 base, with 20 bases left in between. This CDR3 spans 17 amino acids. Germline-derived CDR1 and CDR2 are LGHNA and YNFKEQ.

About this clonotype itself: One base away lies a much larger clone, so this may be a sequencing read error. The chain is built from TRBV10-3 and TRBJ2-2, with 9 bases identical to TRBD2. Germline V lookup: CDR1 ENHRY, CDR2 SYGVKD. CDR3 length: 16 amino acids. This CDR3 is CATSIAGEGITGEPFF. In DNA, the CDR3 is TGTGCCACCTCGATAGCGGGAGAAGGGATCACCGGGGAGCCGTTTTTT.

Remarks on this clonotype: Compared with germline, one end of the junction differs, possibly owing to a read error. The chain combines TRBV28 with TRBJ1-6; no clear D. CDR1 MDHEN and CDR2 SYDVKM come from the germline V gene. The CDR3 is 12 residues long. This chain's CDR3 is CVSSLRGSPLHF. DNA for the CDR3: TGTGTCAGCAGTTTACGAGGTTCACCCCTCCACTTT.

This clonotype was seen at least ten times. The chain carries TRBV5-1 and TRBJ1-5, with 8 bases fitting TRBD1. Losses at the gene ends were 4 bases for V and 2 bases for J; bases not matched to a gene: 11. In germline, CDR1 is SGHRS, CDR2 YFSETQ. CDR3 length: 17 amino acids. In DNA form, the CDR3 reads TGCGCCAGCAGCCCGGGACAGGATGGGTTGGGCAATCAGCCCCAGCATTTT. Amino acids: CASSPGQDGLGNQPQHF.

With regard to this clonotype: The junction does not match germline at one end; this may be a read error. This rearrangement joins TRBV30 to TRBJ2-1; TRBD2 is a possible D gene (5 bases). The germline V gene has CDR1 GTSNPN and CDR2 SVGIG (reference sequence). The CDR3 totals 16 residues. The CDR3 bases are TGTGCCTGGAGTCGGCCGGGGTCTGAGTCCTACAATGAGAAGTTCTTC. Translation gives CAWSRPGSESYNEKFF.

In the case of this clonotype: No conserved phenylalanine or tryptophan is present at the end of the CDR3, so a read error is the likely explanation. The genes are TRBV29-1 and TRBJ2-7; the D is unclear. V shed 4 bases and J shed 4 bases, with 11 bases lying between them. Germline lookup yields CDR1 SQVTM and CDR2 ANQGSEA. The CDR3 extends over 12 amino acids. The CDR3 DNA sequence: TGCAGCGTTGGTCTCTATTCTTACGAGCAGTACATC. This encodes CSVGLYSYEQYI.

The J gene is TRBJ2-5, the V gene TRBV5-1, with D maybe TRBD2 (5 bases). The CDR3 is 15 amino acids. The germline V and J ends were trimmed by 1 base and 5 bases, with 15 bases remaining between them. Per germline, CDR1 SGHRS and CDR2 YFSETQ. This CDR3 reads CASSLFSGSMETQYF. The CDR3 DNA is TGCGCCAGCAGCTTGTTTTCTGGGAGTATGGAGACCCAGTACTTC.

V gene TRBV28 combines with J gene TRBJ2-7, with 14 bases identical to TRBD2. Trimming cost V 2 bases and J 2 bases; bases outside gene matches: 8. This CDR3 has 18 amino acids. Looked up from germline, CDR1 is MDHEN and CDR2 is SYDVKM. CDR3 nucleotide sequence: TGTGCCAGCAGTTTACTTTTGGGACTAGCGGGAGAACCCTACGAGCAGTACTTC. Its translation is CASSLLLGLAGEPYEQYF. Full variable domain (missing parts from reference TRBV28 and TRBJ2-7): DVKVTQSSRYLVKRTGEKVFLECVQDMDHENMFWYRQDPGLGLRLIYFSYDVKMKEKGDIPEGYSVSREKKERFSLILESASTNQTSMYLCASSLLLGLAGEPYEQYFGPGTRLTVT.

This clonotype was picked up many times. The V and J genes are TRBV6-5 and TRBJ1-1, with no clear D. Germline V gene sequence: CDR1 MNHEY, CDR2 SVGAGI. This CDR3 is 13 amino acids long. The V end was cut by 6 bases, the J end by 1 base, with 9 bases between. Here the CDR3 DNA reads TGTGCCAGCAGAATCAATCCGAACACTGAAGCTTTCTTT. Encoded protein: CASRINPNTEAFF.

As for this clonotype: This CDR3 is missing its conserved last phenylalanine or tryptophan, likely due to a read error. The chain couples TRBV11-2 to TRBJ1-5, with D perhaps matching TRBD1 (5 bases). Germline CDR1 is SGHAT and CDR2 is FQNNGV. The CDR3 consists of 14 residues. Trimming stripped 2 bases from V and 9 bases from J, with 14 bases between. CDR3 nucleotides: TGTGCCAGCAGCTTAAGGGGACTCGGTCGGCCCCAGCATTTG. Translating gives CASSLRGLGRPQHL.

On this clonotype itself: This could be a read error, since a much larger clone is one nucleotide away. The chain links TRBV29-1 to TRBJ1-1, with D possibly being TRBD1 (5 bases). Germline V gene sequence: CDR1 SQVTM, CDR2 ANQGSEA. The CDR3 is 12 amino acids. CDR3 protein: CSVDGGPREASF. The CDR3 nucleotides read TGCAGCGTTGACGGGGGTCCCAGGGAGGCTTCCTTT.

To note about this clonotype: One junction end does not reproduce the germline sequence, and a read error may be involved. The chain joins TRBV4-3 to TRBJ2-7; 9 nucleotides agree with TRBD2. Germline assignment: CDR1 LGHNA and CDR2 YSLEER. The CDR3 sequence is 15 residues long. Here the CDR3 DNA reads TGTGCCAGCGGCCAAGAACGGGCGGGAGGGTACGAGCAGTATTTC. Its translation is CASGQERAGGYEQYF.

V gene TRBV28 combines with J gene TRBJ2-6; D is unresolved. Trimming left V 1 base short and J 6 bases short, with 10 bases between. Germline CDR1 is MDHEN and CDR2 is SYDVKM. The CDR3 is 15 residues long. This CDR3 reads CASSLSGPVANVLTF. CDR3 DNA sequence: TGTGCCAGCAGTTTATCCGGGCCCGTGGCCAACGTCCTGACTTTC.

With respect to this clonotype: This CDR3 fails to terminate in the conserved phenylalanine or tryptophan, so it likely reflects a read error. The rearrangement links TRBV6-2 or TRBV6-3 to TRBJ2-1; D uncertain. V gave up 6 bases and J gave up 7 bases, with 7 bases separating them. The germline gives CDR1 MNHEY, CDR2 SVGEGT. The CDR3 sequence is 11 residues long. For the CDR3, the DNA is TGTGCCAGCAGGAAAATTAATGAGCAGTTCATC. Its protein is CASRKINEQFI.

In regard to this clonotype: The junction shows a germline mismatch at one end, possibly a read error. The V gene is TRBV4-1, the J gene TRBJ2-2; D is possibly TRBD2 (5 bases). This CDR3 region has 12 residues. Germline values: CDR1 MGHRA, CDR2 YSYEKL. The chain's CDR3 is CVSSQEAGKLFF. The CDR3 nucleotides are TGCGTCAGCAGCCAAGAAGCCGGGAAGCTGTTTTTT.

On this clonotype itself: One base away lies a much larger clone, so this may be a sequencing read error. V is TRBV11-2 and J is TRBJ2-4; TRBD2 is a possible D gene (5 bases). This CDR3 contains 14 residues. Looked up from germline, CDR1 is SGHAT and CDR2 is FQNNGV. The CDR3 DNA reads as TGTGCCAGCTGCTTAGATCGAGAGGGAAACATTCAGTACTTC. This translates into CASCLDREGNIQYF.

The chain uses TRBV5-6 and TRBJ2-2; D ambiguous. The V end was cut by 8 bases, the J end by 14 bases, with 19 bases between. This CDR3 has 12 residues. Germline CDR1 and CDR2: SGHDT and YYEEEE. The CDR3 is CASSKTARGLFF. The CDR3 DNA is TGTGCCAGTAGCAAGACCGCACGAGGACTGTTTTTT.

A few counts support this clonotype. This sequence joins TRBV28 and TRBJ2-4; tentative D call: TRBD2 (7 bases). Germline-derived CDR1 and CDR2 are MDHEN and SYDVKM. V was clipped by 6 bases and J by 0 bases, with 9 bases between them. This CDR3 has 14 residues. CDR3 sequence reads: CASRGGPAKNIQYF. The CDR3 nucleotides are TGTGCCAGCAGGGGGGGGCCAGCCAAAAACATTCAGTACTTC.

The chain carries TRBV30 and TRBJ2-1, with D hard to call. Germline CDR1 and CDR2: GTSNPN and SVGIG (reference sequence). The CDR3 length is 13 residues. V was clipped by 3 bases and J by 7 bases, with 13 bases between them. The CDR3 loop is CAWSVLLRNEQFF. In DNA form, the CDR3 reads TGTGCCTGGAGCGTACTTCTCCGGAATGAGCAGTTCTTC.